The clone carrying this T cell receptor (beta chain) was detected a few times. This record comes from a study of patients and donors after allogeneic stem cell transplantation. The CDR3 length is 12 residues. The germline V and J ends were trimmed by 7 bases and 8 bases, with 14 bases remaining between them. Per germline, CDR1 SNHLY and CDR2 FYNNEI. MiXCR was run by TCRdb on the RT-PCR reads, yielding one entry per CDR3 protein. This table has about a million distinct CDR3 sequences, about 20% appearing once. This TCR was recovered from a human donor who was either an allogeneic HSCT recipient or a stem cell or donor lymphocyte infusion donor (not recorded which). It is not recorded whose cells these are; they may come from a transplant donor. Sample: blood, either unsorted or a sorted T cell fraction (not recorded which). The rearrangement uses TRBV2 and TRBJ1-2; D may be TRBD1 (5 bases). CDR3 in amino acids: CASIVGARGYTF. The CDR3 nucleotides read TGTGCCAGCATCGTAGGGGCGCGCGGCTACACCTTC.